This T cell receptor (beta chain) derives from a study of blood T cell repertoires in COVID-19. Looking at the study overall: COVID-19 samples collected from the United States, Italy and Spain covered acute and convalescent phases. T cells, B-cell-depleted T cells, or PBMCs supplied cDNA or gDNA.

CDR3 length: 14 residues. Germline lookup yields CDR1 MNHEY and CDR2 SVGEGT. Unmatched junction bases numbered 6, after V lost 5 bases and J lost 5 bases. Authors' data handling: Cell counts per sample came from amplifying reference gene primers. Some clones are missing from TCRdb's copy, which holds only in-frame ones; the method was immunoSEQ multiplex PCR. The DNA was the basis for D and trimming; V, J and clone size are from that table. The sample consists of about 54,000 clones, roughly 85% of them appearing once. There are many counts of this clone. The chain links TRBV6-2 or TRBV6-3 to TRBJ1-2; 9 bases align to TRBD1. This TCR derives from a human donor in a cohort sampled during active COVID-19. Sequenced: peripheral blood. The CDR3 here is CASSTGTGRYGYTF. CDR3 sequence (DNA): TGTGCCAGCAGTACAGGGACAGGGAGGTATGGCTACACCTTC.